A selection of T cell receptor beta chains follows, all from one sample in a study of blood T cell repertoires in COVID-19. Assay: immunoSEQ multiplex PCR; the TCRdb copy retains only in-frame clones and omits some. The sample has hundreds of thousands of clones, less than 90% seen once. Sequenced sample: peripheral blood. The origin of the receptors is an elderly woman with active or convalescent COVID-19. The CDR3 runs from the conserved cysteine through the conserved F or W. D genes are given only for firm matches. Clone size is not always given. Where it is, it says once, few, many or a class for expanded clones.

V,size,D,J,DNA,CDR3
TRBV19,NA,NA,TRBJ1-3,TGTGCCAGTAGTCCCCGAAGGAGCTCTGGAAACACCATATATTTT,CASSPRRSSGNTIYF
TRBV5-5,NA,NA,TRBJ1-2,TGTGCCAGCAGCTTGGCGGACAGTATTAACTATGGCTACACCTTC,CASSLADSINYGYTF
TRBV7-9,once,NA,TRBJ1-1,TGTGCCAGCAGCTTCTTAGCGGGAGGGCAGAGTGAAGCTTTCTTT,CASSFLAGGQSEAFF
TRBV7-3,NA,TRBD2,TRBJ2-6,TGTGCCAGCAGCCCACTAGCGGGAGGATATGGGGCCAACGTCCTGACTTTC,CASSPLAGGYGANVLTF
TRBV5-1,NA,NA,TRBJ2-5,TGCGCCAGCAGTTATTCGGCAGGGGAAGAGACCCAGTACTTC,CASSYSAGEETQYF
TRBV6-2/TRBV6-3,NA,NA,TRBJ2-1,TGTGCCAGCAGTCCGTATCTTACGGGTAGCGGTGAGCAGTTCTTC,CASSPYLTGSGEQFF
TRBV19,NA,NA,TRBJ2-7,TGTGCCAGTAGTATAGGGGGCCGGAAACCCTACGAGCAGTACTTC,CASSIGGRKPYEQYF
TRBV7-8,NA,TRBD1,TRBJ1-4,TGTGCCAGCAGCTTAGGGCGGGACAGGATTTCAACTAATGAAAAACTGTTTTTT,CASSLGRDRISTNEKLFF
TRBV7-8,NA,TRBD2,TRBJ2-3,TGTGCCGTCGGGGGGTGGCAACTAGAAGATACGCAGTATTTT,CAVGGWQLEDTQYF
TRBV7-2,NA,NA,TRBJ2-1,TGTGCCAGCAGCCCCGCGGAGGCGTCCTACAATGAGCAGTTCTTC,CASSPAEASYNEQFF
TRBV9,NA,TRBD1,TRBJ1-2,TGTGCCAGCAGCAGAGGGAGAGGGGACAGGGGGTATGGTGGCTACACCTTC,CASSRGRGDRGYGGYTF
TRBV6-5,NA,NA,TRBJ1-1,TGTGCCAGCCGAAAGACAGAGCTGAACATCGCTGAAGCTTTCTTT,CASRKTELNIAEAFF
TRBV18,NA,NA,TRBJ2-1,TGTGCCAGCTCGCGGACAGTGTGGGACAATGAGCAGTTCTTC,CASSRTVWDNEQFF
TRBV5-1,NA,TRBD1,TRBJ1-3,TGCGCCAGCAGCTCGCGGACAGGGGGCTCTGGAAACACCATATATTTT,CASSSRTGGSGNTIYF
TRBV18,NA,NA,TRBJ1-5,TGTGCCAGCTCACCACGGACACAAGAAGGTCAGCCCCAGCATTTT,CASSPRTQEGQPQHF
TRBV10-2,NA,TRBD1,TRBJ1-2,TGCGCCAGCAGTCTGGACAGGAACTATGGCTACACCTTC,CASSLDRNYGYTF
TRBV19,NA,NA,TRBJ2-7,TGTGCCAGTAGTATAGGCGGGCAGTTCTACGAGCAGTACTTC,CASSIGGQFYEQYF
TRBV19,once,TRBD1,TRBJ1-5,TGTGCCAGTAAGAAGGGACAGGGTTACAATCAGCCCCAGCATTTT,CASKKGQGYNQPQHF
TRBV5-6,few,TRBD2,TRBJ2-2,TGTGCCAGCAGCTTAGCTAGCGGACACACCGGGGAGCTGTTTTTT,CASSLASGHTGELFF
TRBV9,NA,TRBD1,TRBJ1-6,TGTGCCAGCAGCGTAGGGGGGCAGGGGGGAAATTCACCCCTCCACTTT,CASSVGGQGGNSPLHF
TRBV19,NA,NA,TRBJ2-2,TGTGCCAGTAGACAATCTAGCAGATACACCGGGGAGCTGTTTTTT,CASRQSSRYTGELFF
TRBV7-8,NA,TRBD2,TRBJ2-2,TGTGCCAGCAGACAAACTAGCGGGGGGGGCCGGCTCAAGGAGGAGCTGTTTTTT,CASRQTSGGGRLKEELFF
TRBV7-2,NA,TRBD1,TRBJ1-3,TGTGCCAGCAGCTTAACGGTCGACAGGGCTGGAAACACCATATATTTT,CASSLTVDRAGNTIYF
TRBV5-6,NA,NA,TRBJ1-2,TGTGCCAGCAGCCTTACGAACCAGGGCGGCTACACCTTC,CASSLTNQGGYTF
TRBV5-8,NA,NA,TRBJ2-5,TGTGCCAGCAGCCTCGGACAGGGAGGGGAGACCCAGTACTTC,CASSLGQGGETQYF
TRBV7-9,NA,NA,TRBJ2-3,TGTGCCAGCAGCCCGCGGGCCGACACAGATACGCAGTATTTT,CASSPRADTDTQYF
TRBV5-1,NA,TRBD1,TRBJ1-4,TGCGCCAGCAGCTTGGCGGACAGGGGTGGGGAAAAACTGTTTTTT,CASSLADRGGEKLFF
TRBV18,NA,TRBD2,TRBJ2-1,TGTGCCAGCTCACCACGGGAGGGGGAGCAGTTCTTC,CASSPREGEQFF
TRBV2,few,TRBD1,TRBJ1-6,TGTGCCAGCAGTGAGTGGGACAGGGGAGGTTCACCCCTCCACTTT,CASSEWDRGGSPLHF
TRBV11-3,NA,NA,TRBJ1-1,TGTGCCAGCAGCGAAGTGGGGGCTAGGGACACTGAAGCTTTCTTT,CASSEVGARDTEAFF
TRBV11-3,NA,NA,TRBJ2-7,TGTGCCAGCAGTCGGGTCTCCTACGAGCAGTACTTC,CASSRVSYEQYF
TRBV21-1,NA,NA,TRBJ2-5,TGTGCCAGCAGCAAAGTTCCTAGGCGAGGGGGGACCCAGTACTTC,CASSKVPRRGGTQYF
TRBV5-1,NA,NA,TRBJ2-3,TGCGCCAGCAGCTTGGGCGGGTTTAGCACAGATACGCAGTATTTT,CASSLGGFSTDTQYF
TRBV11-2,NA,NA,TRBJ1-2,TGTGCCAGCAGCTTAGATCGGGGGGATGGCTACACCTTC,CASSLDRGDGYTF
TRBV12-3/TRBV12-4,NA,NA,TRBJ1-1,TGTGCCAGCTTATATCGGAGGGTGACTGAAGCTTTCTTT,CASLYRRVTEAFF
TRBV7-8,NA,TRBD1,TRBJ2-2,TGTGCCAGCAGCTGGCGACCTAGGACAGGGAACACCGGGGAGCTGTTTTTT,CASSWRPRTGNTGELFF
TRBV6-5,NA,NA,TRBJ1-2,TGTGCCAGCAGTACCCAGAGGGCCGGTAACTATGGCTACACCTTC,CASSTQRAGNYGYTF
TRBV10-3,NA,TRBD2,TRBJ2-1,TGTGCCATCAGAAATAGCGGGAACTACAATGAGCAGTTCTTC,CAIRNSGNYNEQFF
TRBV28,NA,NA,TRBJ1-3,TGTGCCAGCAGTTTAACGGGTTATGGAAACACCATATATTTT,CASSLTGYGNTIYF
TRBV7-9,NA,NA,TRBJ2-6,TGTGCCAGCAGCCCCCAGGGATCTGGGGCCAACGTCCTGACTTTC,CASSPQGSGANVLTF
TRBV7-9,NA,TRBD2,TRBJ2-6,TGTGCCAGCAGCCCGCCGGGACTAGCGGTATCTGGGGCCAACGTCCTGACTTTC,CASSPPGLAVSGANVLTF